This passage covers 2 T cell receptor beta chains from one sample sequenced in a study of cytomegalovirus exposure and HLA in healthy donors. The table came from immunoSEQ multiplex PCR; TCRdb's copy has only in-frame clones and leaves some out. The data hold 60,000 to 70,000 clones, with around 89% observed a single time. Sample: PBMCs. All receptors come from a woman aged 18-30 years in good health and CMV-seronegative.

V gene TRBV27 combines with J gene TRBJ1-5; a weak D match, TRBD1 (6 bases). This CDR3 is built from 15 residues. Germline V gene lookup returns CDR1 MNHEY and CDR2 SMNVEV (reference sequence). V lost 8 bases and J lost 5, with 19 bases in between. CDR3 sequence (DNA): TGTGCCAGCGGCCTGACTCGGGACAACTATCAGCCCCAGCATTTT. Encoded protein: CASGLTRDNYQPQHF.

The rearrangement uses TRBV7-3 and TRBJ2-2, with a weak D call TRBD2 (5 bases). CDR1 is SGHTA and CDR2 is FQGTGA in the germline V gene. The V and J ends lost 2 bases and 4 bases respectively, with 11 bases between them. This CDR3 is built from 15 residues. The CDR3 DNA follows: TGTGCCAGCAGCTTAGCGGGCGGACCCACCGGGGAGCTGTTTTTT. Protein product: CASSLAGGPTGELFF.